This record covers a single T cell receptor (beta chain). Its antigen is unidentified. This sample also contains other DNA sequences that code for the same CDR3. Germline CDR1 MGHRA, CDR2 YSYEKL. Trimming at V came to 1 base and at J to 3 bases, leaving 3 bases not matched to a gene. The CDR3 runs 16 residues. This specimen belongs to a study of graft-versus-host responses after intestinal transplantation. Broader study findings: Some patients had graft-donor T cell macrochimerism. In their allografts, the ratios of graft-versus-host to host-versus-graft T cell clones were high. Present in recipient marrow, GvH clones included some that appeared first in ileum or blood.

Using immunoSEQ multiplex PCR, the repertoire was profiled, and TCRdb retains in-frame clones only, with some absent. Found here are under 25,000 clones, about 89% of them singletons; the top ten hold around 50%. The chain carries TRBV4-1 and TRBJ2-3; 11 nucleotides match TRBD2. This receptor was taken from a human patient who received an intestinal transplant, so some T cells may come from the graft donor. Sequencing used bone marrow, obtained about 130 days after transplant. CDR3 bases: TGCGCCAGCAGCCAAGTGGGACTAGCGGTAACAGATACGCAGTATTTT. Its protein is CASSQVGLAVTDTQYF.